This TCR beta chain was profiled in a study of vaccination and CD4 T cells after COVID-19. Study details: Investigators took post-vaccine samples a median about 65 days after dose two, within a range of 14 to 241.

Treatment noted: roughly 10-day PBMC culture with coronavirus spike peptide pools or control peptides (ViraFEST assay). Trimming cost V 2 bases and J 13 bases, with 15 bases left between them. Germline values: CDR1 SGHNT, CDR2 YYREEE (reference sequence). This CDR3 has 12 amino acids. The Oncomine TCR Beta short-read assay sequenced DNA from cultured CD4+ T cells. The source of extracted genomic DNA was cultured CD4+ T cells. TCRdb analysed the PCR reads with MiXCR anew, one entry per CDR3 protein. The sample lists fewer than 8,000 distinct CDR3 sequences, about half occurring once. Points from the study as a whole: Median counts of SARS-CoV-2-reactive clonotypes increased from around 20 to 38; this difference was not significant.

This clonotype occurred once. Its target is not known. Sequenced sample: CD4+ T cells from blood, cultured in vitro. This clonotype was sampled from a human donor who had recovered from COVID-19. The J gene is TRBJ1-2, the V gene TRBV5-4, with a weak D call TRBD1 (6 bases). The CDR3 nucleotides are TGTGCCAGCAGCTTTAACAGGGCCCCTTCCACCTTC. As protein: CASSFNRAPSTF.